The next 22 T cell receptor beta chains were all read from a single sample in a study of T-cell memory formation after mild COVID-19. Each CDR3 protein gets one entry after TCRdb re-called the 5' RACE reads with MiXCR. The sample consists of about 320,000 distinct CDR3 sequences, over 11% of them appearing once. Sequencing input: PBMCs or a T cell subset sorted from them (not recorded which). The receptors stem from a man younger than 30 who had mild COVID-19 (a few samples of this study predate the infection). Cell type and time point are not known.

This rearrangement joins TRBV12-3 or TRBV12-4 to TRBJ2-3; no firm D call. Trimming shortened V by 4 bases and J by 4 bases, and 6 bases separated the two germline ends. The length of the CDR3 is 12 residues. CDR3 DNA sequence: TGTGCCAGCAGTTCTTCTTCAGATACGCAGTATTTT. Its protein is CASSSSSDTQYF.

The rearrangement links TRBV5-6 to TRBJ2-5, with a weak D call TRBD1 (6 bases). CDR3 length equals 14 residues. V was pared by 4 bases and J by 7 bases, with 17 bases between. CDR1 SGHDT and CDR2 YYEEEE come from the germline V gene. The DNA for the CDR3 is TGTGCCAGCAGCCGGGGTAGGGGGTCCGGGACCCAGTACTTC. It codes for CASSRGRGSGTQYF. Drawing the rest from reference TRBV5-6 and TRBJ2-5, the complete variable domain is DAGVTQSPTHLIKTRGQQVTLRCSPKSGHDTVSWYQQALGQGPQFIFQYYEEEERQRGNFPDRFSGHQFPNYSSELNVNALLLGDSALYLCASSRGRGSGTQYFGPGTRLLVL.

This clonotype was observed many times. This chain joins TRBV5-1 and TRBJ1-5, with 7 bases that match TRBD1. The CDR3 is 13 amino acids. Germline CDR1 is SGHRS and CDR2 is YFSETQ. V gave up 4 bases and J gave up 4 bases; unmatched junction bases: 2. CDR3 amino acids: CASSPGQNQPQHF. CDR3 coding DNA: TGCGCCAGCAGCCCGGGACAGAATCAGCCCCAGCATTTT.

This clonotype came up a few times. The chain joins TRBV3-1 to TRBJ1-4; D call uncertain. The CDR3 runs 17 residues. Germline-derived CDR1 and CDR2 are LGHDT and YNNKEL (reference sequence). V was pared by 5 bases and J by 3 bases, with 19 bases between. Here the CDR3 DNA reads TGTGCCAGCAGCTCCCCCGGCCCGGTTTTCGCTAATGAAAAACTGTTTTTT. The encoded protein is CASSSPGPVFANEKLFF. The full variable domain, with the rest looked up from reference TRBV3-1 and TRBJ1-4, is DTAVSQTPKYLVTQMGNDKSIKCEQNLGHDTMYWYKQDSKKFLKIMFSYNNKELIINETVPNRFSPKSPDKAHLNLHINSLELGDSAVYFCASSSPGPVFANEKLFFGSGTQLSVL.

The chain employs TRBV7-2 and TRBJ2-5; 11 bases fit TRBD2. V shed 5 bases, J shed 7 bases, and the junction held 6 bases outside the gene matches. In germline, CDR1 is SGHTA, CDR2 FQGNSA. The CDR3 extends over 14 amino acids. CDR3 region: CASSLTSGEGTQYF. CDR3 DNA: TGTGCCAGCAGCCTGACTAGCGGGGAGGGGACCCAGTACTTC.

A few counts support this clonotype. CDR3 sequence (DNA): TGTGCCAGCACCCCGGCCATTAAAGAGACCCAGTACTTC. As protein: CASTPAIKETQYF. The chain is built from TRBV7-2 and TRBJ2-5; no definite D call. V was pared by 7 bases and J by 3 bases, with 12 bases between. CDR1 is SGHTA, CDR2 FQGNSA, per germline. There are 13 residues in the CDR3.

This clonotype appeared a few times. This chain links TRBV7-9 with TRBJ1-1; D uncertain. The CDR3 has 11 amino acids. Germline V lookup: CDR1 SEHNR, CDR2 FQNEAQ (reference sequence). With 1 base removed from V and 10 bases from J, the gap between germline ends came to 7 bases. The CDR3, as DNA: TGTGCCAGCAGCTTAGGACGCGGAGCTTTCTTT. Translated, it gives CASSLGRGAFF.

This clonotype was observed a few times. This chain uses TRBV3-1 with TRBJ2-7, with 7 bases fitting TRBD1. CDR1 LGHDT and CDR2 YNNKEL come from the germline V gene (reference sequence). The CDR3 is 13 amino acids. Germline trimming cut 1 base from V and 5 bases from J; bases unmatched to any gene: 2. CDR3 residues: CASSQGRGHEQYF. The CDR3 nucleotides read TGTGCCAGCAGCCAAGGAAGGGGGCACGAGCAGTACTTC.

Remarks on this clonotype: At one end the junction does not follow the germline gene, possibly because of a read error. CDR3 in amino acids: CSALLRLAGAYNEQFF. The CDR3, as DNA: TGCAGTGCTTTACTCCGACTAGCGGGGGCCTATAATGAGCAGTTCTTC. The chain combines TRBV20-1 with TRBJ2-1; 12 bases are shared with TRBD2. Looked up from germline, CDR1 is DFQATT and CDR2 is SNEGSKA (reference sequence). There are 16 residues in the CDR3.

The chain links TRBV10-3 to TRBJ2-3, with 12 positions matching TRBD2. The CDR3 sequence is 14 residues long. Germline CDR1 is ENHRY and CDR2 is SYGVKD. V gave up 6 bases and J gave up 8 bases; unmatched junction bases: 6. The CDR3 region is CAIRGLAGDGTQYF. In DNA form, the CDR3 reads TGTGCCATCAGGGGACTAGCGGGTGATGGTACGCAGTATTTT.

This clonotype appeared a few times. The CDR3 bases are TGTGCCAGCAGCCCAGGACAGGACAACACCGGGGAGCTGTTTTTT. Protein: CASSPGQDNTGELFF. The rearrangement joins TRBV7-3 to TRBJ2-2, with 7 bases matching TRBD1. The CDR3 has 15 residues. Unmatched junction bases numbered 5, after V lost 5 bases and J lost 2 bases. Germline CDR1 is SGHTA and CDR2 is FQGTGA.

This clonotype was observed a few times. The chain joins TRBV6-6 to TRBJ2-7; D uncertain. The ends were cut back, 5 bases at V and 2 bases at J, with 13 bases in the middle. This CDR3 is built from 14 residues. Per germline, CDR1 MNHNY and CDR2 SVGAGI (reference sequence). The CDR3 nucleotides read TGTGCCAGCAGTATCTCAGACATAACCTACGAGCAGTACGTC. It specifies CASSISDITYEQYV.

This clonotype came up many times. CDR3 DNA: TGTGCCAGCAGCTCCTCCACAGGCACCTCCTACGAGCAGTACTTC. It codes for CASSSSTGTSYEQYF. The chain recombines TRBV4-2 with TRBJ2-7; TRBD1 might be the D (5 bases). The CDR3 length is 15 residues. V lost 5 bases to trimming and J lost 0 bases, with 14 bases between them. CDR1 LGHNA and CDR2 YNFKEQ come from the germline V gene.

In this sample, this clonotype turned up a few times. This chain joins TRBV20-1 and TRBJ2-1, with TRBD2 matching over 7 bases. The CDR3 totals 15 residues. The J segment lost 4 bases and the V segment lost 1 base, leaving 7 bases of the junction unmatched. Germline V CDR1 and CDR2: DFQATT, SNEGSKA (reference sequence). DNA for the CDR3: TGCAGTGCTAGAGGGGGGACTACTCGATACAATGAGCAGTTCTTC. It codes for CSARGGTTRYNEQFF.

The J gene is TRBJ1-3, the V gene TRBV6-5; the D is unclear. Trimming took 2 bases from V and 4 from J, leaving 0 bases between them. CDR1 and CDR2 from the germline V gene are MNHEY and SVGAGI. This CDR3 region has 11 residues. DNA for the CDR3: TGTGCCAGCAGTTACGGAAACACCATATATTTT. Residues: CASSYGNTIYF.

This clonotype has a handful of counts. V usage is TRBV4-3 and J usage is TRBJ1-3; D might be TRBD1 (6 bases). Trimming pared 2 bases from V and 8 bases from J, leaving 16 bases between. This CDR3 has 15 residues. Germline V gene sequence: CDR1 LGHNA, CDR2 YSLEER. The CDR3 sequence: CASSQQGQRADTIYF. The CDR3 DNA sequence: TGCGCCAGCAGCCAACAAGGACAGCGGGCAGACACCATATATTTT.

This clonotype was observed a handful of times. The chain is built from TRBV9 and TRBJ1-2; unclear D gene. Trimming took 5 bases from V and 0 from J, leaving 8 bases between them. CDR1 is SGDLS and CDR2 is YYNGEE in the germline V gene. This CDR3 spans 13 amino acids. The CDR3 loop reads CASSNGANYGYTF. In DNA form, the CDR3 reads TGTGCCAGCAGTAACGGAGCTAACTATGGCTACACCTTC.

This clonotype was seen at least ten times. The DNA for the CDR3 is TGCAGTGCTAGAACGGGGGGTGGCACCGGGGAGCTGTTTTTT. This encodes CSARTGGGTGELFF. The chain carries TRBV20-1 and TRBJ2-2; the match to TRBD2 covers 7 bases. Trimming removed 2 bases from V and 4 bases from J; junction bases left unmatched: 4. Germline assignment: CDR1 DFQATT and CDR2 SNEGSKA (reference sequence). This CDR3 region has 14 residues.

This clonotype was seen at least ten times. The gene calls are TRBV6-5 and TRBJ2-5, with no clear D. Deletions cut 5 bases from V and 0 bases from J, with 10 bases between. This CDR3 has 14 residues. Per the germline V gene, CDR1 is MNHEY and CDR2 is SVGAGI. The CDR3 coding sequence is TGTGCCAGCAGTCTTACCAGGAACCAAGAGACCCAGTACTTC. Protein product: CASSLTRNQETQYF.

In this sample, this clonotype turned up a few times. The rearrangement links TRBV11-2 to TRBJ2-5, with TRBD1 matching 7 bases. V lost 5 bases to trimming and J lost 4 bases; unmatched junction nucleotides: 7. Germline V gene lookup returns CDR1 SGHAT and CDR2 FQNNGV. CDR3 length: 14 amino acids. CDR3: CASSRIRGPETQYF. CDR3 nucleotide sequence: TGTGCCAGCAGCCGCATAAGGGGGCCAGAGACCCAGTACTTC.

This chain connects TRBV5-8 to TRBJ2-3; D is perhaps TRBD1 (6 bases). The CDR3 loop spans 15 amino acids. Germline loops: CDR1 SGHTS, CDR2 YDEGEE. Between the trimmed V and J ends, which lost 1 base and 0 bases, there was a span of 9 bases. Here the CDR3 reads CASSLMGASTDTQYF. Here the CDR3 DNA reads TGTGCCAGCAGCTTGATGGGGGCTAGCACAGATACGCAGTATTTT. The full variable domain, with the rest looked up from reference TRBV5-8 and TRBJ2-3, is EAGVTQSPTHLIKTRGQQATLRCSPISGHTSVYWYQQALGLGLQFLLWYDEGEERNRGNFPPRFSGRQFPNYSSELNVNALELEDSALYLCASSLMGASTDTQYFGPGTRLTVL.

This clonotype was counted only a few times. CDR3 coding DNA: TGTGCCAGCAGTACCGGTTCGAGAACTGAAGCTTTCTTT. It specifies CASSTGSRTEAFF. V usage is TRBV27 and J usage is TRBJ1-1; no reliable D call. V was cut by 5 bases and J by 5 bases, with 12 bases left in between. CDR1 is MNHEY and CDR2 is SMNVEV in the germline V gene (reference sequence). The CDR3 runs 13 residues.